A single sample gave rise to the 26 T cell receptor beta chains below, sequenced in a study of blood T cell repertoires in COVID-19. This table comes from immunoSEQ multiplex PCR, and its TCRdb copy is limited to in-frame clones, with some not included. The data contain around 250,000 clones, about nine tenths of them singletons. Sequenced: PBMCs or T cells enriched from blood (not recorded which). These receptors were collected from a man between 18 and 35 years old who had recovered from COVID-19.

The chain is built from TRBV7-9 and TRBJ2-7, with 8 bases lining up with TRBD2. CDR3 length: 16 amino acids. The germline gives CDR1 SEHNR, CDR2 FQNEAQ (reference sequence). Trimming cost V 5 bases and J 1 base; bases outside gene matches: 10. The CDR3 region is CASSTDVAGYSYEQYF. The CDR3 DNA follows: TGTGCCAGCAGCACGGACGTAGCGGGATATTCCTACGAGCAGTACTTC. Filled out from reference TRBV7-9 and TRBJ2-7, the complete variable domain reads DTGVSQNPRHKITKRGQNVTFRCDPISEHNRLYWYRQTLGQGPEFLTYFQNEAQLEKSRLLSDRFSAERPKGSFSTLEIQRTEQGDSAMYLCASSTDVAGYSYEQYFGPGTRLTVT.

V gene TRBV5-8 combines with J gene TRBJ2-7; D is possibly TRBD1 (5 bases). V lost 0 bases, J lost 2 bases, and 12 bases lay in between. CDR3 length: 15 amino acids. Germline V CDR1 and CDR2: SGHTS, YDEGEE. CDR3 amino acids: CASSLDRKGTYEQYF. The CDR3 nucleotides read TGTGCCAGCAGCTTGGACAGGAAAGGTACCTACGAGCAGTACTTC.

The chain combines TRBV27 with TRBJ2-1; D is possibly TRBD1 (5 bases). From germline, CDR1 is MNHEY and CDR2 SMNVEV (reference sequence). CDR3 length equals 16 residues. Trimming left V 2 bases short and J 4 bases short, with 15 bases between. The CDR3, as DNA: TGTGCCAGCAGTTTAAGTTCGTCAGGGCTGTACAATGAGCAGTTCTTC. Protein: CASSLSSSGLYNEQFF.

The rearrangement links TRBV25-1 to TRBJ2-1; D is undetermined. Germline values: CDR1 MGHDK, CDR2 SYGVNS. The CDR3 is 11 amino acids. Trimming removed 9 bases from V and 4 bases from J, with 7 bases in between. The CDR3 nucleotides read TGTGCCAGTTCTATTTACAATGAGCAGTTCTTC. It translates to CASSIYNEQFF. The full variable domain, with the rest looked up from reference TRBV25-1 and TRBJ2-1, is EADIYQTPRYLVIGTGKKITLECSQTMGHDKMYWYQQDPGMELHLIHYSYGVNSTEKGDLSSESTVSRIRTEHFPLTLESARPSHTSQYLCASSIYNEQFFGPGTRLTVL.

The rearrangement uses TRBV2 and TRBJ1-3, with 8 bases identical to TRBD1. Germline CDR1 reads SNHLY; CDR2 reads FYNNEI. The CDR3 consists of 13 residues. With 6 bases clipped from V and 5 bases from J, the junction kept 3 bases outside the gene matches. Written as DNA, the CDR3 is TGTGCCAGCAGAGACAGGGGTCGAAACACCATATATTTT. This gives the protein CASRDRGRNTIYF.

The chain carries TRBV9 and TRBJ1-1; weak D call: TRBD1 (6 bases). Germline-derived CDR1 and CDR2 are SGDLS and YYNGEE. The CDR3 length is 16 residues. Trimming removed 0 bases at V and 0 bases at J, with 12 bases between. The DNA for the CDR3 is TGTGCCAGCAGCGTAGCGGGGGGCGTGATGAACACTGAAGCTTTCTTT. This sequence encodes CASSVAGGVMNTEAFF.

The chain carries TRBV15 and TRBJ2-5, with TRBD1 as a possible D gene (5 bases). This CDR3 is 16 amino acids long. CDR1 and CDR2 from the germline V gene are LNHNV and YYDKDF (reference sequence). V lost 2 bases, J lost 2 bases, and 15 bases lay in between. The CDR3 region is CATSRLQTDEQETQYF. In DNA form, the CDR3 reads TGTGCCACCAGCAGACTTCAGACAGACGAGCAAGAGACCCAGTACTTC.

The rearrangement joins TRBV7-9 to TRBJ2-1; 10 bases are shared with TRBD2. With V trimmed by 1 base and J by 9 bases, 12 bases remained unmatched. The CDR3 runs 17 residues. Per the germline V gene, CDR1 is SEHNR and CDR2 is FQNEAQ (reference sequence). CDR3 DNA sequence: TGTGCCAGCAGCTTAGGAGTGGTAGCGGGAGGAAGGGGTGAGCAGTTCTTC. Encoded protein: CASSLGVVAGGRGEQFF.

V gene TRBV2 combines with J gene TRBJ2-1; 8 bases match TRBD2. V shed 1 base, J shed 0 bases, and the junction held 5 bases outside the gene matches. The CDR3 is 17 residues long. Germline V gene lookup returns CDR1 SNHLY and CDR2 FYNNEI. The CDR3 DNA reads as TGTGCCAGCAGTGAAGGTGGCGGGGGGAGCTCCTACAATGAGCAGTTCTTC. Translation gives CASSEGGGGSSYNEQFF.

This clone was picked up a small number of times. The V gene is TRBV10-3, the J gene TRBJ2-3; 8 positions agree with TRBD2. Germline CDR1 is ENHRY and CDR2 is SYGVKD. V lost 2 bases and J lost 1; bases outside the gene matches: 5. This CDR3 region has 16 residues. The CDR3 loop is CAISEGPTSGTDTQYF. CDR3 in DNA: TGTGCCATCAGTGAGGGTCCGACTAGCGGCACAGATACGCAGTATTTT.

This CDR3 reads CASRAAGASHEQYF. In nucleotides, the CDR3 is TGTGCCAGCAGAGCAGCGGGGGCCTCTCACGAGCAGTACTTC. V usage is TRBV6-5 and J usage is TRBJ2-7; TRBD2 matches 8 bases. The CDR3 covers 14 residues. Germline CDR1 is MNHEY and CDR2 is SVGAGI. V was pared by 6 bases and J by 5 bases, with 9 bases of the junction left unmatched.

This clone was seen only a few times. V usage is TRBV7-2 and J usage is TRBJ1-5; tentatively, D is TRBD1 (6 bases). Germline-derived CDR1 and CDR2 are SGHTA and FQGNSA. This CDR3 comprises 15 residues. V lost 5 bases and J 0 bases, leaving 11 bases between the germline ends. CDR3 protein: CASSPGQTSNQPQHF. In DNA form, the CDR3 reads TGTGCCAGCAGCCCGGGACAAACTAGCAATCAGCCCCAGCATTTT.

The V call is TRBV4-1, the J call TRBJ2-7; TRBD2 agrees at 7 bases. V lost 1 base, J lost 5 bases, and 8 bases stayed unmatched. The CDR3 runs 15 residues. CDR1 and CDR2 (germline): MGHRA, YSYEKL. The CDR3, as DNA: TGCGCCAGCAGCCAAGCCTCATATACTAGCGACGAGCAGTACTTC. Translated: CASSQASYTSDEQYF.

V gene TRBV19 combines with J gene TRBJ2-2; D remains ambiguous. Trimming cost V 5 bases and J 5 bases, with 9 bases left between them. CDR1 and CDR2 (germline): LNHDA, SQIVND (reference sequence). This CDR3 contains 13 residues. This CDR3 reads CASSPEVTGELFF. The CDR3 coding sequence is TGTGCCAGTAGTCCAGAGGTAACCGGGGAGCTGTTTTTT.

The sample holds one count of this clone. This chain uses TRBV19 with TRBJ1-1; possibly TRBD1 for D (5 bases). V lost 5 bases to trimming and J lost 2 bases, with 18 bases between them. Germline-derived CDR1 and CDR2 are LNHDA and SQIVND (reference sequence). The CDR3 runs to 16 residues. This CDR3 is CASSRAGGEINTEAFF. The CDR3 DNA is TGTGCCAGTAGTCGGGCCGGGGGGGAAATTAACACTGAAGCTTTCTTT.

V usage is TRBV28 and J usage is TRBJ1-5; maybe TRBD1 (6 bases). CDR1 and CDR2 (germline): MDHEN, SYDVKM. V was clipped by 3 bases and J by 4 bases, with 13 bases between them. The CDR3 runs 15 residues. As DNA, the CDR3 is TGTGCCAGCAGTTTGGGCCAGGGGAATAATCAGCCCCAGCATTTT. It yields the protein CASSLGQGNNQPQHF.

The genes are TRBV14 and TRBJ1-3; 7 bases agree with TRBD1. V shed 5 bases, J shed 2 bases, and the junction held 6 bases outside the gene matches. The germline CDR1 and CDR2 sequences are SGHDN and FVKESK. The CDR3 consists of 15 residues. CDR3 nucleotides: TGTGCCAGCAGCTTAACTCAGGGGGCTGGAAACACCATATATTTT. The encoded protein is CASSLTQGAGNTIYF.

The J gene is TRBJ2-1, the V gene TRBV19; possible D gene TRBD1, 5 bases. The CDR3 totals 15 residues. Trimming removed 0 bases from V and 3 bases from J, with 9 bases in between. Germline assignment: CDR1 LNHDA and CDR2 SQIVND (reference sequence). This CDR3 reads CASSIDSGLYNEQFF. The CDR3 bases are TGTGCCAGTAGTATAGATTCAGGGCTCTACAATGAGCAGTTCTTC.

V gene TRBV6-5 combines with J gene TRBJ2-1; perhaps TRBD1 as D (6 bases). V was clipped by 7 bases and J by 12 bases, with 16 bases between them. Germline V gene sequence: CDR1 MNHEY, CDR2 SVGAGI. CDR3 size: 12 residues. The CDR3 region has the DNA TGTGCCAGCAAAACAGGGTCCTTGGGGCAGTTCTTC. Translated, it gives CASKTGSLGQFF.

J is TRBJ2-7 and V is TRBV10-3; TRBD1 might be the D (5 bases). The germline CDR1 and CDR2 sequences are ENHRY and SYGVKD. This CDR3 is built from 14 residues. V was shortened by 8 bases and J by 2 bases, with 16 bases between the two germline ends. The CDR3, as DNA: TGTGCCATCGGGGTCCAGGGCTTTACCTACGAGCAGTACTTC. Its translation is CAIGVQGFTYEQYF.

CDR3 loop: CASSEMANSGNTIYF. The CDR3, as DNA: TGTGCCAGCAGTGAAATGGCAAACTCTGGAAACACCATATATTTT. The chain couples TRBV6-1 to TRBJ1-3; the D is unclear. V lost 2 bases to trimming and J lost 0 bases, with 8 bases between them. CDR1 MNHNS and CDR2 SASEGT come from the germline V gene. The CDR3 is 15 amino acids.

This sequence joins TRBV27 and TRBJ2-2; 7 bases map to TRBD2. This CDR3 is 14 amino acids long. V gave up 8 bases and J gave up 4 bases; unmatched junction bases: 7. Germline assignment: CDR1 MNHEY and CDR2 SMNVEV (reference sequence). The CDR3 region is CASQGLPFTGELFF. For the CDR3, the DNA is TGTGCCAGCCAGGGACTACCCTTCACCGGGGAGCTGTTTTTT.

The chain couples TRBV2 to TRBJ1-1; 7 nucleotides agree with TRBD1. The germline V gene encodes CDR1 SNHLY and CDR2 FYNNEI. This CDR3 is built from 16 residues. Unmatched junction bases numbered 17, after V lost 7 bases and J lost 6 bases. The CDR3 nucleotides are TGTGCCAGCAATTTGAAGGGGGCTCGAATTTTGGCTGAAGCTTTCTTT. Protein product: CASNLKGARILAEAFF. Based on the CDR3 plus reference TRBV2 and TRBJ1-1, the full variable domain is EPEVTQTPSHQVTQMGQEVILRCVPISNHLYFYWYRQILGQKVEFLVSFYNNEISEKSEIFDDQFSVERPDGSNFTLKIRSTKLEDSAMYFCASNLKGARILAEAFFGQGTRLTVV.

The chain links TRBV5-5 to TRBJ1-2, with 7 bases matching TRBD1. Germline assignment: CDR1 SGHKS and CDR2 YYEKEE (reference sequence). V lost 5 bases and J lost 1; bases outside the gene matches: 8. This CDR3 spans 15 amino acids. CDR3 coding DNA: TGTGCCAGCAGGGCGCCGGGACAGCTTAACTATGGCTACACCTTC. Translation: CASRAPGQLNYGYTF.

The sample holds a few counts of this clone. V is TRBV7-9 and J is TRBJ1-4, with 7 bases fitting TRBD1. Germline V gene sequence: CDR1 SEHNR, CDR2 FQNEAQ (reference sequence). The CDR3 loop spans 17 amino acids. V shed 0 bases and J 7 bases; nucleotides not matched to a gene: 11. The CDR3, as DNA: TGTGCCAGCAGCTTAGCCAACACAGGGGAATACTTTGAAAAACTGTTTTTT. It codes for CASSLANTGEYFEKLFF.

The chain is built from TRBV7-9 and TRBJ2-1; 7 nucleotides agree with TRBD2. This CDR3 has 15 residues. V trimming: 4 bases; J trimming: 7 bases; junction bases outside the gene matches: 10. The germline V gene encodes CDR1 SEHNR and CDR2 FQNEAQ (reference sequence). In DNA form, the CDR3 reads TGTGCCAGCAGCTCGAATCGGGGGGTTGAGAATGAGCAGTTCTTC. This encodes CASSSNRGVENEQFF.